This T cell receptor beta chain originates from a study of tumor-infiltrating lymphocytes in localized non-small cell lung cancer. The table came from immunoSEQ multiplex PCR; TCRdb's copy has only in-frame clones and leaves some out. The sample shows fewer than 15,000 clones, about 76% of them seen only once. CDR3 length: 12 residues. The V end was cut by 3 bases, the J end by 5 bases, with 7 bases between. CDR1 and CDR2 (germline): SGHRS, YFSETQ. This clone was seen a handful of times. The genes are TRBV5-1 and TRBJ2-3; the D call may be TRBD1 or TRBD2 (5 bases each). The TCR originated in a human donor with non-small cell lung cancer. Material: uninvolved lung tissue not adjacent to the tumor. Here the CDR3 reads CASSWDRDTQYF. In nucleotides, the CDR3 is TGCGCCAGCAGCTGGGACCGAGATACGCAGTATTTT.